This passage covers 12 T cell receptor beta chains from one sample sequenced in a study of shared clonotypes between healthy human individuals. The protocol was immunoSEQ multiplex PCR, while the TCRdb copy is restricted to in-frame clones and leaves out a portion. This sample has over 100,000 clones, with around 68% found just once. The specimen was memory CD8+ T cells sorted from blood. Regarding subset: CD45RO+ cells pooled with CCR7-negative TemRA cells. These receptors were collected from a woman under 40 in good health.

This clone is a singleton in its sample. The chain carries TRBV18 and TRBJ1-1; 8 positions agree with TRBD1. Germline trimming cut 6 bases from V and 4 bases from J; bases unmatched to any gene: 4. This CDR3 has 13 residues. Germline CDR1 KGHSH, CDR2 LQKENI. The CDR3, as DNA: TGTGCCAGCTCGCTGACAGGGGCCACTGAAGCTTTCTTT. Its translation: CASSLTGATEAFF.

V usage is TRBV29-1 and J usage is TRBJ2-1, with 8 bases identical to TRBD1. Germline V lookup: CDR1 SQVTM, CDR2 ANQGSEA. The V and J ends lost 0 bases and 6 bases, in that order; junction bases with no gene match: 7. The CDR3 is made up of 15 amino acids. CDR3 sequence reads: CSVEDPGQDLNEQFF. The CDR3, as DNA: TGCAGCGTTGAAGACCCGGGACAGGACCTCAATGAGCAGTTCTTC.

In its sample, this clone was seen many times. Other DNA sequences in the same sample also yield this CDR3. The chain is built from TRBV5-1 and TRBJ2-7; 8 bases are shared with TRBD2. The CDR3 extends over 13 amino acids. V lost 0 bases and J lost 7; bases outside the gene matches: 3. CDR1 and CDR2 from the germline V gene are SGHRS and YFSETQ. CDR3: CASSLVLAGEQYF. The DNA for the CDR3 is TGCGCCAGCAGCTTGGTGCTAGCGGGTGAGCAGTACTTC.

This sequence joins TRBV7-6 and TRBJ2-1; unclear D gene. The germline V and J ends were trimmed by 6 bases and 0 bases, with 15 bases remaining between them. The CDR3 contains 16 residues. The germline CDR1 and CDR2 sequences are SGHVS and FNYEAQ. CDR3 protein: CASSFPGLSSYNEQFF. The CDR3 bases are TGTGCCAGCAGTTTTCCGGGCCTAAGCTCCTACAATGAGCAGTTCTTC.

This clone came up once. J is TRBJ1-1 and V is TRBV13; D is undetermined. CDR1 is PRHDT and CDR2 is FYEKMQ in the germline V gene (reference sequence). The CDR3 has 14 amino acids. V lost 0 bases and J lost 3, with 8 bases in between. The CDR3 is CASSLGLGYTEAFF. CDR3 nucleotides: TGTGCCAGCAGCTTAGGCCTGGGATACACTGAAGCTTTCTTT.

The chain is built from TRBV19 and TRBJ2-7; no reliable D call. The ends were cut back, 3 bases at V and 6 bases at J, with 12 bases in the middle. The CDR3 has 13 amino acids. The germline gives CDR1 LNHDA, CDR2 SQIVND (reference sequence). The CDR3 bases are TGTGCCAGTAGTATGGCCGCCCCAAGCGAGCAGTACTTC. As protein: CASSMAAPSEQYF. Based on the CDR3 plus reference TRBV19 and TRBJ2-7, the full variable domain is DGGITQSPKYLFRKEGQNVTLSCEQNLNHDAMYWYRQDPGQGLRLIYYSQIVNDFQKGDIAEGYSVSREKKESFPLTVTSAQKNPTAFYLCASSMAAPSEQYFGPGTRLTVT.

This chain uses TRBV27 with TRBJ2-2, with 11 bases that match TRBD2. The V gene end was trimmed by 8 bases and the J gene end by 3 bases; junction bases not matched to a gene: 2. The CDR3 is made up of 14 amino acids. Germline lookup yields CDR1 MNHEY and CDR2 SMNVEV (reference sequence). The CDR3 DNA sequence: TGTGCCAGCCGGACTAGCGGGCACACCGGGGAGCTGTTTTTT. Encoded protein: CASRTSGHTGELFF.

Worth noting for this clone: Other DNA variants within this sample encode the same CDR3. The gene calls are TRBV10-3 and TRBJ2-7; D possibly corresponds to TRBD2 (5 bases). With 0 bases removed from V and 2 bases from J, the gap between germline ends came to 11 bases. The CDR3 covers 15 residues. Germline CDR1 reads ENHRY; CDR2 reads SYGVKD. CDR3 coding DNA: TGTGCCATCAGTGAGTCAGGCGGGTTAACCTACGAGCAGTACTTC. Translating it yields CAISESGGLTYEQYF.

This chain links TRBV6-4 with TRBJ2-6; D remains unclear. V was clipped by 5 bases and J by 5 bases, with 22 bases between them. The CDR3 is 18 amino acids. Germline V gene lookup returns CDR1 MRHNA and CDR2 SNTAGT. The CDR3 sequence is CASSLRHSRQSRANVLTF. The CDR3 DNA reads TGTGCCAGCAGTTTGCGGCACTCACGACAAAGTCGGGCCAACGTCCTGACTTTC.

This clone was counted a few times. The rearrangement joins TRBV4-1 to TRBJ2-7; 7 bases fit TRBD2. Germline lookup yields CDR1 MGHRA and CDR2 YSYEKL. After removal of 4 bases from V and 0 bases from J, the junction contained 3 bases not matched to a gene. This CDR3 has 14 amino acids. CDR3 bases: TGCGCCAGCAGCCGATGGACTAGCTCCTACGAGCAGTACTTC. It codes for CASSRWTSSYEQYF.

The gene calls are TRBV19 and TRBJ1-6, with D possibly being TRBD1 (5 bases). CDR3 length: 14 amino acids. Germline CDR1 and CDR2: LNHDA and SQIVND (reference sequence). The V end lost 6 bases, the J end lost 7 bases, and 13 bases lay between the germline ends. The DNA for the CDR3 is TGTGCCAGTAGATCCACAGGAACAAATTCACCCCTCCACTTT. Translating gives CASRSTGTNSPLHF. Filled out from reference TRBV19 and TRBJ1-6, the complete variable domain reads DGGITQSPKYLFRKEGQNVTLSCEQNLNHDAMYWYRQDPGQGLRLIYYSQIVNDFQKGDIAEGYSVSREKKESFPLTVTSAQKNPTAFYLCASRSTGTNSPLHFGNGTRLTVT.

The table lists this clone with a few counts. V and J are TRBV19 and TRBJ1-5; D remains unclear. The germline V gene has CDR1 LNHDA and CDR2 SQIVND (reference sequence). The CDR3 has 14 amino acids. V was clipped by 3 bases and J by 4 bases, with 10 bases between them. CDR3: CASSIYSRNQPQHF. CDR3 sequence (DNA): TGTGCCAGTAGTATCTACTCCAGAAATCAGCCCCAGCATTTT.